The 15 T cell receptor beta chains below all came from one sample that was sequenced in a study of CD8 T cells in Susac syndrome. Reverse transcription of about 0.5 to 1 ug RNA was carried out with random hexamers. TCRdb ran MiXCR on the immunoSEQ multiplex PCR reads and lists one entry per CDR3 protein. The sample yields a few hundred thousand distinct CDR3 sequences, 80% to 90% seen once. The sample taken for sequencing was CD8+ T cells from PBMCs. The source is a human donor with multiple sclerosis.

In DNA form, the CDR3 reads TGTGCCAGCAGCTTAGTCGGAGCGGAGGAGGGGGAGCAGTTCTTC. Amino acids: CASSLVGAEEGEQFF. The chain couples TRBV7-9 to TRBJ2-1, with D maybe TRBD2 (6 bases). V was trimmed by 1 base and J by 10 bases, leaving 17 bases between them. Germline loops: CDR1 SEHNR, CDR2 FQNEAQ (reference sequence). The CDR3 totals 15 residues. The whole variable domain, remainder taken from reference TRBV7-9 and TRBJ2-1, is DTGVSQNPRHKITKRGQNVTFRCDPISEHNRLYWYRQTLGQGPEFLTYFQNEAQLEKSRLLSDRFSAERPKGSFSTLEIQRTEQGDSAMYLCASSLVGAEEGEQFFGPGTRLTVL.

The chain is built from TRBV28 and TRBJ2-7; possibly TRBD1 for D (6 bases). Germline CDR1 and CDR2: MDHEN and SYDVKM. The V end lost 3 bases, the J end lost 2 bases, and 11 bases lay between the germline ends. This CDR3 is 14 amino acids long. The CDR3 spells CASSFPGEAYEQYF. The DNA of the CDR3 is TGTGCCAGCAGTTTCCCAGGGGAAGCCTACGAGCAGTACTTC.

The CDR3 sequence is CASSLFGGEQYF. In nucleotides, the CDR3 is TGTGCCAGCAGTTTATTCGGGGGCGAGCAGTACTTC. The chain carries TRBV27 and TRBJ2-7; a weak D match, TRBD2 (6 bases). V was clipped by 1 base and J by 6 bases, with 7 bases between them. CDR1 and CDR2 (germline): MNHEY, SMNVEV (reference sequence). CDR3 size: 12 residues.

This clonotype was seen only once. CDR3 sequence (DNA): TGTGCCAGCAGCCGGAGGGACGACTACAATGAGCAGTTCTTC. Encoded protein: CASSRRDDYNEQFF. V is TRBV13 and J is TRBJ2-1; a weak D match, TRBD2 (6 bases). This CDR3 comprises 14 residues. Germline V gives CDR1 PRHDT, CDR2 FYEKMQ (reference sequence). Trimming shortened V by 5 bases and J by 3 bases, and 11 bases separated the two germline ends. The full variable domain, completed using reference TRBV13 and TRBJ2-1, is AAGVIQSPRHLIKEKRETATLKCYPIPRHDTVYWYQQGPGQDPQFLISFYEKMQSDKGSIPDRFSAQQFSDYHSELNMSSLELGDSALYFCASSRRDDYNEQFFGPGTRLTVL.

The count of this clonotype is one. The chain carries TRBV15 and TRBJ1-5; TRBD1 aligns across 7 bases. The V gene end was trimmed by 3 bases and the J gene end by 1 base; junction bases not matched to a gene: 3. Per the germline V gene, CDR1 is LNHNV and CDR2 is YYDKDF (reference sequence). The CDR3 has 15 amino acids. The CDR3 DNA follows: TGTGCCACCAGCAGGACAGGGTTGAGCAATCAGCCCCAGCATTTT. Protein product: CATSRTGLSNQPQHF.

The V gene is TRBV6-1, the J gene TRBJ1-6; 10 nucleotides line up with TRBD1. The CDR3 is 17 residues long. The V and J ends lost 7 bases and 5 bases, in that order; junction bases with no gene match: 11. Germline lookup yields CDR1 MNHNS and CDR2 SASEGT. CDR3: CASTGLDRGWDNSPLHF. Here the CDR3 DNA reads TGTGCCAGCACTGGGTTGGACAGGGGGTGGGATAATTCACCCCTCCACTTT.

The chain uses TRBV23-1 and TRBJ2-7, with TRBD1 identical over 9 bases. Being an ORF, TRBV23-1 has a function that is uncertain. The CDR3 runs 16 residues. V lost 1 base to trimming and J lost 6 bases; unmatched junction nucleotides: 10. The CDR3 protein is CASSQYFETGGSEQYF. CDR3 DNA: TGCGCCAGCAGTCAATACTTCGAGACAGGGGGAAGCGAGCAGTACTTC.

This sequence joins TRBV28 and TRBJ2-3; 7 nucleotides line up with TRBD2. Germline V gene sequence: CDR1 MDHEN, CDR2 SYDVKM. The CDR3 spans 17 residues. The V and J ends lost 4 bases and 0 bases, in that order; junction bases with no gene match: 10. CDR3: CASSSPIAGYSTDTQYF. DNA for the CDR3: TGTGCCAGCAGTTCTCCCATAGCGGGTTACAGCACAGATACGCAGTATTTT.

This chain uses TRBV25-1 with TRBJ1-5; TRBD1 is a possible D gene (5 bases). CDR3 size: 15 residues. Germline assignment: CDR1 MGHDK and CDR2 SYGVNS. The ends were cut back, 1 base at V and 0 bases at J, with 7 bases in the middle. CDR3 coding DNA: TGTGCCAGCAGTGAATCAGGGAATAGCAATCAGCCCCAGCATTTT. Translation gives CASSESGNSNQPQHF.

The V call is TRBV2, the J call TRBJ1-5; D may be TRBD1 (6 bases). Germline CDR1 SNHLY, CDR2 FYNNEI. V shed 2 bases and J shed 4 bases, with 15 bases lying between them. CDR3 length: 16 amino acids. CDR3: CASSENGGSGNQPQHF. The DNA for the CDR3 is TGTGCCAGCAGTGAAAATGGGGGCTCTGGTAATCAGCCCCAGCATTTT.

DNA of the CDR3: TGTGCCAGCAGCGCGGGACTCCTAGGCACAGATACGCAGTATTTT. As protein: CASSAGLLGTDTQYF. J is TRBJ2-3 and V is TRBV7-6; D perhaps matches TRBD2 (6 bases). The length of the CDR3 is 15 residues. Trimming took off 5 bases at V and 1 base at J, with 13 bases between the two ends. Germline V CDR1 and CDR2: SGHVS, FNYEAQ. Full variable domain (remainder filled in from reference TRBV7-6 and TRBJ2-3): GAGVSQSPRYKVTKRGQDVALRCDPISGHVSLYWYRQALGQGPEFLTYFNYEAQQDKSGLPNDRFSAERPEGSISTLTIQRTEQRDSAMYRCASSAGLLGTDTQYFGPGTRLTVL.

The chain combines TRBV7-9 with TRBJ1-4, with 11 nucleotides matching TRBD1. CDR1 SEHNR and CDR2 FQNEAQ come from the germline V gene (reference sequence). After removal of 5 bases from V and 8 bases from J, the junction contained 4 bases not matched to a gene. The CDR3 totals 14 residues. The chain's CDR3 is CASSSWTGGEKLFF. CDR3 DNA: TGTGCCAGCAGCAGTTGGACAGGGGGCGAAAAACTGTTTTTT.

The rearrangement joins TRBV30 to TRBJ1-2; 8 positions match TRBD1. The CDR3 is 13 amino acids. CDR1 is GTSNPN and CDR2 is SVGIG in the germline V gene (reference sequence). The ends lost 1 base at V and 4 bases at J; junction bases unmatched: 2. The CDR3 nucleotides read TGTGCCTGGAGTGACGGGACAGGCTATGGCTACACCTTC. Residues: CAWSDGTGYGYTF.

The gene calls are TRBV28 and TRBJ2-5, with D possibly TRBD2 on 5 matching bases. V lost 2 bases, J lost 5 bases, and 9 bases lay in between. Germline values: CDR1 MDHEN, CDR2 SYDVKM. This CDR3 has 13 residues. The CDR3 DNA reads as TGTGCCAGCAGTTTAGGGGAGCGGGAGACCCAGTACTTC. Translated: CASSLGERETQYF. The full variable domain, in which reference TRBV28 and TRBJ2-5 provide the parts outside the CDR3, is DVKVTQSSRYLVKRTGEKVFLECVQDMDHENMFWYRQDPGLGLRLIYFSYDVKMKEKGDIPEGYSVSREKKERFSLILESASTNQTSMYLCASSLGERETQYFGPGTRLLVL.

The rearrangement links TRBV19 to TRBJ2-5; D is undetermined. CDR1 is LNHDA and CDR2 is SQIVND in the germline V gene (reference sequence). The V end lost 3 bases, the J end lost 4 bases, and 3 bases lay between the germline ends. The CDR3 is 11 residues long. In nucleotides, the CDR3 is TGTGCCAGTAGTATGGGAGAGACCCAGTACTTC. It codes for CASSMGETQYF.